This T cell receptor beta chain is from a study of T cell responses to AZD1222 COVID-19 vaccine. Trimming took 3 bases from V and 6 from J; bases not matched to a gene: 5. This CDR3 contains 13 residues. Germline V gives CDR1 SGHNT, CDR2 YYREEE (reference sequence). To note about this clone: No antigen is known for it.

The study, taken as a whole, reports: Clonal diversity may have been underestimated, and the donors were mostly white British, with more females than males. Spike-specific TCR breadth and depth grew following two AZD1222 doses.

Sequencing was performed with immunoSEQ multiplex PCR; in TCRdb, only in-frame clones are kept and a portion is missing. The repertoire has 120,000 to 150,000 clones, approximately 89% of them found once; the top ten carry about 3%. The specimen comprised peripheral blood, sampled on day 0 of AZD1222 vaccination. The chain employs TRBV5-4 and TRBJ1-2; 7 bases are shared with TRBD1. This TCR derives from an adult in good health. This CDR3 is CASSSRGLDGYTF. CDR3 nucleotides: TGTGCCAGCAGCTCGAGGGGGCTGGATGGCTACACCTTC.